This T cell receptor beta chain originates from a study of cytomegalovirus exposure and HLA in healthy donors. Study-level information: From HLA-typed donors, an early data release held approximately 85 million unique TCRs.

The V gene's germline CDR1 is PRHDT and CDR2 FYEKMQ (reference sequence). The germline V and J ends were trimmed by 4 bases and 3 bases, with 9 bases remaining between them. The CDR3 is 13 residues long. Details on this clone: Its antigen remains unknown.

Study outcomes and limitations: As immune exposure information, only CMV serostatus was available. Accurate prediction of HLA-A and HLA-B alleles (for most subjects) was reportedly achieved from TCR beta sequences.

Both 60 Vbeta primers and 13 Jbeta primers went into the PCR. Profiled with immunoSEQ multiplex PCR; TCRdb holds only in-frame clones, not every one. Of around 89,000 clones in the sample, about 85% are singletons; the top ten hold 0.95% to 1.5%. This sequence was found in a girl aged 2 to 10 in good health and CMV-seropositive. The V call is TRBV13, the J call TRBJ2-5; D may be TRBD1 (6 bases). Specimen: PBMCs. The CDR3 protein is CASSSWTEETQYF. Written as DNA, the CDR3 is TGTGCCAGCAGCTCCTGGACAGAAGAGACCCAGTACTTC.